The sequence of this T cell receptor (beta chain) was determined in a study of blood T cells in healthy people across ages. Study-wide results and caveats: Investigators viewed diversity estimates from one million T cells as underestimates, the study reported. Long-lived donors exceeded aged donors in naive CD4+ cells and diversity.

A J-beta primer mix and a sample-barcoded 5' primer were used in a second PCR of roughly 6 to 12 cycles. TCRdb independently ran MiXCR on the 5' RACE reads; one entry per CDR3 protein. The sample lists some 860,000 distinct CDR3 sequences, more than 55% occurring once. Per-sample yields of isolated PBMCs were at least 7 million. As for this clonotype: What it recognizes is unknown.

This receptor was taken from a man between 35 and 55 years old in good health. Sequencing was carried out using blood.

CDR3: CASSQDPIYNEQFF. The CDR3 nucleotides are TGTGCCAGCAGCCAAGATCCGATCTACAATGAGCAGTTCTTC. This rearrangement joins TRBV3-1 to TRBJ2-1; no clear D. V lost 0 bases and J lost 3, with 6 bases in between. This CDR3 has 14 amino acids. Germline V CDR1 and CDR2: LGHDT, YNNKEL (reference sequence).